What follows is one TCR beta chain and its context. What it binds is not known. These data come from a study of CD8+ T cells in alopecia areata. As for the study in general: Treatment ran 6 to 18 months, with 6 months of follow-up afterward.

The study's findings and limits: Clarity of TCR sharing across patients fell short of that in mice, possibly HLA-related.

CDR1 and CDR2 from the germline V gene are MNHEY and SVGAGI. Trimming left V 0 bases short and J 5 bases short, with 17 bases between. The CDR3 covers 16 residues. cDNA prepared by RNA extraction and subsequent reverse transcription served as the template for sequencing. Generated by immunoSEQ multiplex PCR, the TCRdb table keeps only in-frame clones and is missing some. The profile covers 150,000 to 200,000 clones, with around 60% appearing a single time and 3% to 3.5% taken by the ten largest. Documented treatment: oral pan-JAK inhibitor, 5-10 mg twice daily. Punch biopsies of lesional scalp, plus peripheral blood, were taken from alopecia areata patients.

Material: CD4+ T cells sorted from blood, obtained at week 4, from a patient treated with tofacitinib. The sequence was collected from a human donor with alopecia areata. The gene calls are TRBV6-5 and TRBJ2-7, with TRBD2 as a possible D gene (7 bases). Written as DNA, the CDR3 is TGTGCCAGCAGTTACTCGAAGTACCCGGGGGGCCACGAGCAGTACTTC. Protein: CASSYSKYPGGHEQYF.